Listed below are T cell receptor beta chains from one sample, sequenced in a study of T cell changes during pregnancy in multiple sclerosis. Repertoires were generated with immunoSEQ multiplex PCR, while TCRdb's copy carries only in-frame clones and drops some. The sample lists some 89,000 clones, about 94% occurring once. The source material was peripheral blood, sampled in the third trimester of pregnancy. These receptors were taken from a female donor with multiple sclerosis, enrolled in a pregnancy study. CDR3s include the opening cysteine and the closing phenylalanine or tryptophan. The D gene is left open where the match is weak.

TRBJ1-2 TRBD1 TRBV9 TGTGCCAGCAGCGCCTTGACAGGGTATGGCTACACCTTC CASSALTGYGYTF
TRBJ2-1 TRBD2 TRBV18 TGTGCCAGCTCGGGCCAACTAGCGGGGGGATTCGGTGAGCAGTTCTTC CASSGQLAGGFGEQFF
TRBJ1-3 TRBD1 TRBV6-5 TGTGCCAGCAGTTCCAGCACAGGGGCTGGTGGAAACACCATATATTTT CASSSSTGAGGNTIYF
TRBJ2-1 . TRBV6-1 TGTGCCAGCAGTGAACAGGAAGGCTCCTACAATGAGCAGTTCTTC CASSEQEGSYNEQFF
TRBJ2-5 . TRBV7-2 TGTGCCAGCAGCCGAGACAAGGCCCAAGAGACCCAGTACTTC CASSRDKAQETQYF
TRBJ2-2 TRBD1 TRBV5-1 TGCGCCAGCAGCCTGGGACAGGGGGCCGGGGAGCTGTTTTTT CASSLGQGAGELFF
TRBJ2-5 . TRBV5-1 TGCGCCAGCAGCTTGATGCAGAATCAAGAGACCCAGTACTTC CASSLMQNQETQYF
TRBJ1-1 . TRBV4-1 TGCGCCAGCAAATCGACAGGCAATCAAGCTTTCTTT CASKSTGNQAFF
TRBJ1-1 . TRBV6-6 TGTGCCGCAGGGAAATTCGGAAATGAAGCTTTCTTT CAAGKFGNEAFF
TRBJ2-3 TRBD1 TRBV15 TGTGCCACCGCGACAGGGGTAACAGATACGCAGTATTTT CATATGVTDTQYF